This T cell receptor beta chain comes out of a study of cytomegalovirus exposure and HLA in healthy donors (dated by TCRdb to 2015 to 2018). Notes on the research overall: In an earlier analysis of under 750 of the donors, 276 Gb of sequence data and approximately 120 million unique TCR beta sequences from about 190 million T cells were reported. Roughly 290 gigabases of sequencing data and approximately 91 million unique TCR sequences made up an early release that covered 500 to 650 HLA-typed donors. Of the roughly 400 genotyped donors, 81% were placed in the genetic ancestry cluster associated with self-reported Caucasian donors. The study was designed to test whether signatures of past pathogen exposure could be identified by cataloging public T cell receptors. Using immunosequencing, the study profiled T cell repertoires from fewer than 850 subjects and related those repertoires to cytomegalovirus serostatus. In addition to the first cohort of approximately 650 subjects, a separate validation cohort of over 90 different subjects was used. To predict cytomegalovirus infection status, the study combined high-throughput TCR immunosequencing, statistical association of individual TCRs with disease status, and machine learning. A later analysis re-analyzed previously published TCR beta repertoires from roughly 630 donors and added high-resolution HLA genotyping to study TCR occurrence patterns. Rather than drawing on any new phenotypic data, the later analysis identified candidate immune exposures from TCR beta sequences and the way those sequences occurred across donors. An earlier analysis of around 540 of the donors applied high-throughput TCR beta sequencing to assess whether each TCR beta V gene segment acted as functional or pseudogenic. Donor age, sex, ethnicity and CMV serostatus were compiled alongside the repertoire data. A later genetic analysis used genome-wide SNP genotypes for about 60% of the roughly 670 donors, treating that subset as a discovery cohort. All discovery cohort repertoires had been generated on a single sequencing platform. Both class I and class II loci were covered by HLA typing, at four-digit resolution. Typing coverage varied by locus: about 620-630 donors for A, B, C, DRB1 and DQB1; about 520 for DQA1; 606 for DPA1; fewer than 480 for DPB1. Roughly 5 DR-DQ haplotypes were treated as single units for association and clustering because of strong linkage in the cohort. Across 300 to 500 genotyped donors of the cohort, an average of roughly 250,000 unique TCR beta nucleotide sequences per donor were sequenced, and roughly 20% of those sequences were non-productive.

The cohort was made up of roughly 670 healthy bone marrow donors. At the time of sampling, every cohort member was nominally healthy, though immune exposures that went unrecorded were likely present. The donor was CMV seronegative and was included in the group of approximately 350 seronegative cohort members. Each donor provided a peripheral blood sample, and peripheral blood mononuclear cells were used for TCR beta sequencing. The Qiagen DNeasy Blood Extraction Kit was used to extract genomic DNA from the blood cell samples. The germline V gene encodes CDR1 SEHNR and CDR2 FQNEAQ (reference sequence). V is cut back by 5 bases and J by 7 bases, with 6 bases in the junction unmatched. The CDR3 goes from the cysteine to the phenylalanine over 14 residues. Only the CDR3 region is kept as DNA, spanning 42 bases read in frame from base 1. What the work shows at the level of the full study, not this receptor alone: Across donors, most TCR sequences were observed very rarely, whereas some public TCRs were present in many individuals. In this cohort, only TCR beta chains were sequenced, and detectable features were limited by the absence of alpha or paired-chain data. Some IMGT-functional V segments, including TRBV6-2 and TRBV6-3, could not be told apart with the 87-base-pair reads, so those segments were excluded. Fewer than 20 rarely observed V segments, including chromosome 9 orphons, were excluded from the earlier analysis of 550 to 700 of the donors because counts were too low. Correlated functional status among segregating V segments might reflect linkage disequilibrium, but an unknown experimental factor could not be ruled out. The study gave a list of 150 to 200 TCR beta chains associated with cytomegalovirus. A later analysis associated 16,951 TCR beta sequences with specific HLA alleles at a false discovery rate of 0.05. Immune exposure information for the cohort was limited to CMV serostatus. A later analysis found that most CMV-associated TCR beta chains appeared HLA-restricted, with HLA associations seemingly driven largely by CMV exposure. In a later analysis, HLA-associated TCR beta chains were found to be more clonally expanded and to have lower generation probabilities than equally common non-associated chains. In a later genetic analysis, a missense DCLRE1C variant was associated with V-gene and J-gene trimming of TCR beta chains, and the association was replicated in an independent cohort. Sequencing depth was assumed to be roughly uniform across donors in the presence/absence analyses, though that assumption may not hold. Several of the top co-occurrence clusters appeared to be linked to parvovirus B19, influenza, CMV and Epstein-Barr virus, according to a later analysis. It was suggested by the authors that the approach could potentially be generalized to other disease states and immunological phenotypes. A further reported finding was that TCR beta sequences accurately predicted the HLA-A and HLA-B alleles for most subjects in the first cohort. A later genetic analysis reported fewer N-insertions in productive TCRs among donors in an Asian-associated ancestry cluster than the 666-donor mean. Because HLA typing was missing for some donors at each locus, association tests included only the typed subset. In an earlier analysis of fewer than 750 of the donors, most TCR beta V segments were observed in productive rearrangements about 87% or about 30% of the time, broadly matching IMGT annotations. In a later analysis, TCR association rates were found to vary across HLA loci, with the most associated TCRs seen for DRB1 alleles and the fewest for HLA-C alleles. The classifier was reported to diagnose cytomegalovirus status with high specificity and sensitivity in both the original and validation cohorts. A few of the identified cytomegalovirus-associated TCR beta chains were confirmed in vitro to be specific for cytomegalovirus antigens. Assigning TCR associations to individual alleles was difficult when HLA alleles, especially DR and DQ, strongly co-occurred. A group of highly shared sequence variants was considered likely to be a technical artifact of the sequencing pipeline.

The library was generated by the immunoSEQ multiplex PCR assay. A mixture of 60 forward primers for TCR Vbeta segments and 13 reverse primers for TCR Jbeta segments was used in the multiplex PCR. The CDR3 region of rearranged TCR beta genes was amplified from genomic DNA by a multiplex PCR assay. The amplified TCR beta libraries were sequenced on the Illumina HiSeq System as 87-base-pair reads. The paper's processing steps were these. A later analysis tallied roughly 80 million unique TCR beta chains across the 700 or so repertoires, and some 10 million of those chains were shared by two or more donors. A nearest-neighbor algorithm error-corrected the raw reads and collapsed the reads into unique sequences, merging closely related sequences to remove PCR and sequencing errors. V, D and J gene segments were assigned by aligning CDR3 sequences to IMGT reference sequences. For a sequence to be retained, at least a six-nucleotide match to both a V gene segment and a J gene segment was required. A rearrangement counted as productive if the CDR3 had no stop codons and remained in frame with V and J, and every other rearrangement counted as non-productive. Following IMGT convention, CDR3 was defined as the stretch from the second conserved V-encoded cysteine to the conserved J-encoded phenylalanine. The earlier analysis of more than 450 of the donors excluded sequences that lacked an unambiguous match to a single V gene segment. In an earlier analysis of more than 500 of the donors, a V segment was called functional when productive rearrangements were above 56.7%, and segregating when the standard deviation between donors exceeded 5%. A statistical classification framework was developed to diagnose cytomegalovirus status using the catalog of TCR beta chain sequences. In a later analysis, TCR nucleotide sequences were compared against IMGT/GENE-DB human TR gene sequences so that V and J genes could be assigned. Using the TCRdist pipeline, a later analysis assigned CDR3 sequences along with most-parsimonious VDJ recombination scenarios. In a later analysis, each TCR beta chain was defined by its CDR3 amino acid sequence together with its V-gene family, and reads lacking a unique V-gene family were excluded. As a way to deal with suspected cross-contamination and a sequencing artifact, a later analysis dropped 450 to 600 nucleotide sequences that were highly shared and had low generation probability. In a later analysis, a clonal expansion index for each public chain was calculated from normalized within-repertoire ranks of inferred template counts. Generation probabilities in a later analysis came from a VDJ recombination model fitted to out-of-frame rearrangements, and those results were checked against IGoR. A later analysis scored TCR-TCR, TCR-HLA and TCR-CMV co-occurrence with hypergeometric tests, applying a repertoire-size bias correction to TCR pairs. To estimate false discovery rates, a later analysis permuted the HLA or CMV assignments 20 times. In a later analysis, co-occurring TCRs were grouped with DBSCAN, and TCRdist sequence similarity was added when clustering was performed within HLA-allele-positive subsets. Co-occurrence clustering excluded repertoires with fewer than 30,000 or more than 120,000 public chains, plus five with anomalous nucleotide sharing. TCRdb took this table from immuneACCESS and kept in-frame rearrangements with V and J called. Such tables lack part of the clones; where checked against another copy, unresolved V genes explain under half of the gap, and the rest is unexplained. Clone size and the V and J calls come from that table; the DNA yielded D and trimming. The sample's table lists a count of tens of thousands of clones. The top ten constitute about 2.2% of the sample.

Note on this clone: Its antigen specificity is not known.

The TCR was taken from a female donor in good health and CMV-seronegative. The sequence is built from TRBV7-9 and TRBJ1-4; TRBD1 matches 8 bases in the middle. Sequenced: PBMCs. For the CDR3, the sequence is CASSLGQGGEKLFF. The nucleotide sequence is TGTGCCAGCAGCCTAGGACAGGGCGGTGAAAAACTGTTTTTT.